These 22 T cell receptor beta chains came from one sample sequenced in a study of beta chain features in type 1 diabetes. The study reverse transcribed the entire isolated RNA, so it sequenced expressed TCRB transcripts. The table came from immunoSEQ multiplex PCR; TCRdb's copy has only in-frame clones and leaves some out. The data hold over 700,000 clones, with roughly 15% observed a single time. Sequencing input: naive CD4+ T cells from blood. The receptors shown here come from a woman between 18 and 29 years old in good health.

The rearrangement joins TRBV7-9 to TRBJ2-2; D unclear. There are 16 residues in the CDR3. Germline CDR1 SEHNR, CDR2 FQNEAQ (reference sequence). V was cut by 1 base and J by 2 bases, with 11 bases left in between. The CDR3 is CASSLDSVSNTGELFF. CDR3 in DNA: TGTGCCAGCAGCTTAGACTCTGTCAGTAACACCGGGGAGCTGTTTTTT.

There are a few counts of this clone. The chain employs TRBV15 and TRBJ2-7, with 11 bases that match TRBD2. From germline, CDR1 is LNHNV and CDR2 YYDKDF (reference sequence). This CDR3 comprises 15 residues. V trimming: 3 bases; J trimming: 2 bases; junction bases outside the gene matches: 3. This CDR3 reads CATSRGLAETYEQYF. The CDR3 bases are TGTGCCACCAGCAGGGGACTAGCGGAAACCTACGAGCAGTACTTC. The full variable domain, with the rest looked up from reference TRBV15 and TRBJ2-7, is DAMVIQNPRYQVTQFGKPVTLSCSQTLNHNVMYWYQQKSSQAPKLLFHYYDKDFNNEADTPDNFQSRRPNTSFCFLDIRSPGLGDTAMYLCATSRGLAETYEQYFGPGTRLTVT.

This chain connects TRBV28 to TRBJ2-5, with D unresolved. CDR3 length equals 12 residues. CDR1 MDHEN and CDR2 SYDVKM come from the germline V gene. V was shortened by 6 bases and J by 8 bases, with 13 bases between the two germline ends. The CDR3 loop reads CASRTLPGTQYF. The CDR3 region has the DNA TGTGCCAGCAGGACTCTTCCCGGAACCCAGTACTTC.

The chain has TRBV7-9 and TRBJ2-3; D is perhaps TRBD2 (6 bases). The ends were cut back, 5 bases at V and 7 bases at J, with 13 bases in the middle. CDR1 is SEHNR, CDR2 FQNEAQ, per germline (reference sequence). This CDR3 has 13 amino acids. CDR3 sequence: CASSLGGENTQYF. Here the CDR3 DNA reads TGTGCCAGCAGCCTGGGCGGGGAAAATACGCAGTATTTT.

This rearrangement joins TRBV7-2 to TRBJ1-5, with a tentative D call TRBD1 (5 bases). The CDR3 is 15 residues long. The ends were cut back, 6 bases at V and 2 bases at J, with 14 bases in the middle. Germline CDR1 is SGHTA and CDR2 is FQGNSA. The CDR3 here is CASSLGAWGNQPQHF. The CDR3 bases are TGTGCCAGCAGTCTCGGGGCCTGGGGCAATCAGCCCCAGCATTTT.

In nucleotides, the CDR3 is TGTGCCAGTAGTAGAAGACAGGGCACGGAGACCCAGTACTTC. Its protein product is CASSRRQGTETQYF. The chain uses TRBV19 and TRBJ2-5; 7 bases align to TRBD1. This CDR3 is 14 amino acids long. The J segment lost 5 bases and the V segment lost 4 bases, leaving 7 bases of the junction unmatched. Germline V gene data show CDR1 as LNHDA and CDR2 as SQIVND (reference sequence).

In its sample, this clone was seen a few times. The chain has TRBV2 and TRBJ2-4, with D unresolved. Germline V gene lookup returns CDR1 SNHLY and CDR2 FYNNEI. The length of the CDR3 is 12 residues. V was clipped by 8 bases and J by 0 bases, with 5 bases between them. The DNA for the CDR3 is TGTGCCAGCGAGGCAGCCAAAAACATTCAGTACTTC. Translating it yields CASEAAKNIQYF.

This chain connects TRBV11-2 to TRBJ2-7; 7 nucleotides match TRBD1. The CDR3 loop spans 17 amino acids. Germline trimming cut 4 bases from V and 0 bases from J; bases unmatched to any gene: 12. The germline gives CDR1 SGHAT, CDR2 FQNNGV. CDR3 sequence reads: CASSSYHRGHYSYEQYF. In DNA, the CDR3 is TGTGCCAGCAGCTCCTACCACAGGGGACACTACTCCTACGAGCAGTACTTC.

The sample holds a few counts of this clone. The genes are TRBV7-2 and TRBJ2-7; D is uncertain. This CDR3 has 12 amino acids. V gave up 0 bases and J gave up 13 bases, with 13 bases separating them. Germline loops: CDR1 SGHTA, CDR2 FQGNSA. The CDR3 DNA is TGTGCCAGCAGCTTAGCCGCCCACAAACCCTACTTC. This sequence encodes CASSLAAHKPYF.

This chain connects TRBV7-2 to TRBJ2-5, with 7 bases lining up with TRBD2. V was pared by 8 bases and J by 4 bases, with 7 bases of the junction left unmatched. Germline-derived CDR1 and CDR2 are SGHTA and FQGNSA. The CDR3 runs to 13 residues. This CDR3 reads CASGRLAPETQYF. The CDR3 DNA reads as TGTGCCAGCGGCCGACTAGCCCCAGAGACCCAGTACTTC.

This clone was picked up a small number of times. The gene calls are TRBV18 and TRBJ2-7; 10 nucleotides agree with TRBD2. This CDR3 has 17 residues. Germline-derived CDR1 and CDR2 are KGHSH and LQKENI. The J segment lost 1 base and the V segment lost 2 bases, leaving 8 bases of the junction unmatched. The CDR3 DNA reads TGTGCCAGCTCACCAGTGGTAGCGGGAGGATCTTCCTACGAGCAGTACTTC. This codes for CASSPVVAGGSSYEQYF.

This clone has only a few counts. This chain joins TRBV6-5 and TRBJ2-7, with unresolved D. V dropped 6 bases and J dropped 3 bases, with 15 bases sitting between them. This CDR3 is 14 amino acids long. CDR1 is MNHEY, CDR2 SVGAGI, per germline. CDR3 amino acids: CASSKFRYGYEQYF. CDR3 coding DNA: TGTGCCAGCAGCAAGTTCCGGTACGGCTACGAGCAGTACTTC.

This clone occurred a few times. V gene TRBV7-9 combines with J gene TRBJ2-3; 9 positions agree with TRBD1. The CDR3 extends over 17 amino acids. CDR1 SEHNR and CDR2 FQNEAQ come from the germline V gene (reference sequence). The trim removed 4 bases at V and 2 bases at J, leaving 10 bases unmatched. In DNA form, the CDR3 reads TGTGCCAGCAGCTCCCTTGTCGGGACAGGGTACACAGATACGCAGTATTTT. It codes for CASSSLVGTGYTDTQYF.

The chain recombines TRBV7-8 with TRBJ2-1; D possibly corresponds to TRBD1 (5 bases). The CDR3 covers 15 residues. Germline V gene lookup returns CDR1 SGHVS and CDR2 FQNEAQ. V lost 4 bases to trimming and J lost 8 bases, with 18 bases between them. The CDR3 DNA reads as TGTGCCAGCAGCTGGGGCAGGAATTATCTCCATGAGCAGTTCTTC. This translates into CASSWGRNYLHEQFF.

The chain carries TRBV7-8 and TRBJ2-3; TRBD2 might be the D (5 bases). The V gene's germline CDR1 is SGHVS and CDR2 FQNEAQ. V dropped 5 bases and J dropped 4 bases, with 10 bases sitting between them. This CDR3 has 13 amino acids. The CDR3 region has the DNA TGTGCCAGCAGCGGGCGGAGGCCAGATACGCAGTATTTT. This sequence encodes CASSGRRPDTQYF.

This sequence joins TRBV19 and TRBJ2-1; D call uncertain. The V gene lost 4 bases and the J gene lost 0 bases, with 22 bases spanning the gap. Germline V CDR1 and CDR2: LNHDA, SQIVND (reference sequence). This CDR3 region has 19 residues. The CDR3 sequence: CASSNPAGNDGSSYNEQFF. The CDR3, as DNA: TGTGCCAGTAGTAATCCCGCAGGAAACGACGGAAGCTCCTACAATGAGCAGTTCTTC.

The chain uses TRBV7-3 and TRBJ2-7; D may be TRBD2 (5 bases). This CDR3 is built from 13 residues. Germline CDR1 and CDR2: SGHTA and FQGTGA. V dropped 2 bases and J dropped 6 bases, with 11 bases sitting between them. CDR3 in amino acids: CASSLFSEAEQYF. In DNA, the CDR3 is TGTGCCAGCAGCTTATTTAGCGAGGCCGAGCAGTACTTC. The variable domain in full, with the rest retrieved from reference TRBV7-3 and TRBJ2-7, is GAGVSQTPSNKVTEKGKYVELRCDPISGHTALYWYRQSLGQGPEFLIYFQGTGAADDSGLPNDRFFAVRPEGSVSTLKIQRTERGDSAVYLCASSLFSEAEQYFGPGTRLTVT.

The chain is built from TRBV15 and TRBJ1-2; D gene unclear. Trimming took 0 bases from V and 7 from J, leaving 12 bases between them. Germline-derived CDR1 and CDR2 are LNHNV and YYDKDF (reference sequence). The CDR3 covers 14 residues. The CDR3 coding sequence is TGTGCCACCAGCAGAGAATTTGGGATACCTGGCTACACCTTC. It codes for CATSREFGIPGYTF.

A few counts support this clone. The V and J genes are TRBV5-1 and TRBJ2-1, with D perhaps TRBD2 (5 bases). Germline lookup yields CDR1 SGHRS and CDR2 YFSETQ. V lost 9 bases and J lost 0, with 16 bases in between. CDR3 length: 15 residues. The CDR3 loop reads CATKLSGSSYNEQFF. In nucleotides, the CDR3 is TGCGCCACCAAACTAAGCGGAAGCTCCTACAATGAGCAGTTCTTC.

The chain couples TRBV7-9 to TRBJ2-5, with TRBD1 matching 8 bases. The germline CDR1 and CDR2 sequences are SEHNR and FQNEAQ (reference sequence). Trimming at V came to 1 base and at J to 5 bases, leaving 6 bases not matched to a gene. The CDR3 has 15 residues. Here the CDR3 DNA reads TGTGCCAGCAGCTTAGATGGCCAGGGGGCTGAGACCCAGTACTTC. Encoded protein: CASSLDGQGAETQYF.

As concerns this clone: At the DNA level, this CDR3 is encoded by other sequences in the same sample as well. The gene calls are TRBV5-1 and TRBJ2-7; 10 bases are a match to TRBD1. With V trimmed by 0 bases and J by 1 base, 1 base remained unmatched. Germline CDR1 is SGHRS and CDR2 is YFSETQ. CDR3 length: 15 amino acids. The CDR3 DNA sequence: TGCGCCAGCAGCTTGGAGGGACAGGGGTCCTACGAGCAGTACTTC. It specifies CASSLEGQGSYEQYF.

This clone was observed a handful of times. As DNA, the CDR3 is TGTGCCAGCAGTTCCGCCGGGGGGCCCCAGCATTTT. Translating gives CASSSAGGPQHF. The V and J genes are TRBV28 and TRBJ1-5; D is perhaps TRBD1 (5 bases). CDR3 length: 12 residues. The germline V and J ends were trimmed by 4 bases and 9 bases, with 10 bases remaining between them. CDR1 is MDHEN, CDR2 SYDVKM, per germline.